Shown below are 11 T cell receptor beta chains from a single sample sequenced in a study of T cells after yellow fever vaccination. MiXCR, run by TCRdb on the 5' RACE reads, gives a single entry per CDR3 protein. The table lists about 550,000 distinct CDR3 sequences, less than 20% of them singletons. Sequences were derived from PBMCs, sampled 15 days after the yellow fever booster vaccination. These receptors all stem from a man aged 25 to 45 who received the YFV17D yellow fever vaccine.

The V and J genes are TRBV4-2 and TRBJ1-4; 7 bases are a match to TRBD1. The CDR3 has 13 residues. The germline gives CDR1 LGHNA, CDR2 YNFKEQ. The ends lost 4 bases at V and 5 bases at J; junction bases unmatched: 1. The CDR3 region has the DNA TGTGCCAGCAGCCGGACAGGAAATGAAAAACTGTTTTTT. It specifies CASSRTGNEKLFF.

This clonotype has at least ten counts. The chain employs TRBV25-1 and TRBJ2-2, with a tentative D call TRBD2 (5 bases). Germline CDR1 MGHDK, CDR2 SYGVNS. Trimming removed 3 bases from V and 8 bases from J, with 13 bases in between. The CDR3 consists of 14 residues. The CDR3 protein is CASSDHREQGELFF. CDR3 bases: TGTGCCAGCAGTGACCACCGGGAACAAGGGGAGCTGTTTTTT.

This clonotype was seen more than once but under ten times. V and J are TRBV20-1 and TRBJ2-5, with 7 bases identical to TRBD1. V was clipped by 5 bases and J by 1 base; unmatched bases: 4. The CDR3 consists of 13 residues. CDR1 is DFQATT, CDR2 SNEGSKA, per germline (reference sequence). The CDR3: CSAPGTVQETQYF. The CDR3 DNA reads TGCAGTGCTCCTGGGACAGTCCAAGAGACCCAGTACTTC.

The chain couples TRBV20-1 to TRBJ2-1; D is possibly TRBD1 (6 bases). V dropped 3 bases and J dropped 5 bases, with 14 bases sitting between them. In germline, CDR1 is DFQATT, CDR2 SNEGSKA (reference sequence). The CDR3 length is 14 residues. The CDR3: CSASSPGDDNEQFF. The CDR3 DNA sequence: TGCAGTGCTAGTTCGCCAGGGGATGACAATGAGCAGTTCTTC.

A few counts support this clonotype. V usage is TRBV6-1 and J usage is TRBJ2-1; the match to TRBD2 covers 11 bases. The CDR3 runs 16 residues. Losses at the gene ends were 5 bases for V and 4 bases for J; bases not matched to a gene: 7. Germline V CDR1 and CDR2: MNHNS, SASEGT. CDR3 loop: CASSRPTSGAYNEQFF. The CDR3 bases are TGTGCCAGCAGTCGCCCGACTAGCGGGGCATACAATGAGCAGTTCTTC.

This clonotype appeared a few times. The rearrangement joins TRBV5-5 to TRBJ1-3; no definite D call. V lost 6 bases to trimming and J lost 4 bases, with 11 bases between them. The CDR3 spans 13 residues. Germline CDR1 reads SGHKS; CDR2 reads YYEKEE (reference sequence). CDR3 amino acids: CASTGVAGNTIYF. CDR3 in DNA: TGTGCCAGCACCGGGGTGGCCGGAAACACCATATATTTT.

In its sample, this clonotype was seen a few times. This rearrangement joins TRBV7-8 to TRBJ2-1; D gene unclear. CDR3 length equals 13 residues. Germline V CDR1 and CDR2: SGHVS, FQNEAQ. V lost 10 bases to trimming and J lost 3 bases, with 13 bases between them. Here the CDR3 reads CATALGVYNEQFF. CDR3 sequence (DNA): TGTGCCACGGCCCTTGGGGTCTACAATGAGCAGTTCTTC.

The rearrangement joins TRBV20-1 to TRBJ2-1; 9 positions agree with TRBD2. This CDR3 has 14 residues. With 3 bases clipped from V and 6 bases from J, the junction kept 6 bases outside the gene matches. Germline CDR1 DFQATT, CDR2 SNEGSKA (reference sequence). CDR3 bases: TGCAGTGCTAGCTGGGGACTAGCTCGCAATGAGCAGTTCTTC. Encoded protein: CSASWGLARNEQFF.

V usage is TRBV29-1 and J usage is TRBJ2-7; D possibly uses TRBD1 or TRBD2 (7 bases each). The ends were cut back, 5 bases at V and 4 bases at J, with 18 bases in the middle. The CDR3 is made up of 14 amino acids. The germline V gene has CDR1 SQVTM and CDR2 ANQGSEA. CDR3 in DNA: TGCAGCGTTAGCGGGAAACAGGGGAAATACGAGCAGTACTTC. Translated: CSVSGKQGKYEQYF.

A few counts support this clonotype. This chain joins TRBV19 and TRBJ2-7, with 9 positions matching TRBD2. V dropped 6 bases and J dropped 3; count of bases not matched to a gene: 6. CDR1 LNHDA and CDR2 SQIVND come from the germline V gene (reference sequence). The CDR3 length is 14 residues. The CDR3 region has the DNA TGTGCCAGTAGCCAGAGCGGGAGGATCTACGAGCAGTACTTC. Residues: CASSQSGRIYEQYF.

The V and J genes are TRBV19 and TRBJ2-1; 7 bases line up with TRBD1. The germline V gene encodes CDR1 LNHDA and CDR2 SQIVND (reference sequence). The CDR3 runs 15 residues. The J segment lost 7 bases and the V segment lost 3 bases, leaving 9 bases of the junction unmatched. For the CDR3, the DNA is TGTGCCAGTAGTATTAGGGACAGCGAGGGGAATGAGCAGTTCTTC. Protein: CASSIRDSEGNEQFF. The full variable domain, its missing parts supplied by reference TRBV19 and TRBJ2-1, is DGGITQSPKYLFRKEGQNVTLSCEQNLNHDAMYWYRQDPGQGLRLIYYSQIVNDFQKGDIAEGYSVSREKKESFPLTVTSAQKNPTAFYLCASSIRDSEGNEQFFGPGTRLTVL.